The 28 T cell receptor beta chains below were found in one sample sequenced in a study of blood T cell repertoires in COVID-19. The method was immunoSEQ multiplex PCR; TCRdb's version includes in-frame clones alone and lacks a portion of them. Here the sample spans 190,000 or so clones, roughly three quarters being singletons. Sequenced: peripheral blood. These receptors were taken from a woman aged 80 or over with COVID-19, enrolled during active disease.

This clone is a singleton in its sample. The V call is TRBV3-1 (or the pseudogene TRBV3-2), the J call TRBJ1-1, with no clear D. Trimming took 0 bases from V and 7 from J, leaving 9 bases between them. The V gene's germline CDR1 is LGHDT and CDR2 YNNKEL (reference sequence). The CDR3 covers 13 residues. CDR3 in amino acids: CASSQDRYSEAFF. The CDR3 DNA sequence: TGTGCCAGCAGCCAAGATCGTTACAGTGAAGCTTTCTTT.

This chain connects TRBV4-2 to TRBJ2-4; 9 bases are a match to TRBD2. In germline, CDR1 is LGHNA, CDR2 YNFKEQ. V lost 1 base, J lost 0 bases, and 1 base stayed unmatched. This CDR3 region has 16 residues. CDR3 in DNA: TGTGCCAGCAGCCAAGCTAGCGGGGTAGCCAAAAACATTCAGTACTTC. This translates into CASSQASGVAKNIQYF.

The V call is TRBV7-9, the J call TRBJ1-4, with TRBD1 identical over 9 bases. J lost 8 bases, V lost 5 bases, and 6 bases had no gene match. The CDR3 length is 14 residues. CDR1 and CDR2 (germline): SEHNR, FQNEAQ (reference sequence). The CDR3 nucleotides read TGTGCCAGCAGCCGCGGGACAGGGCGGGAAAAACTGTTTTTT. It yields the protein CASSRGTGREKLFF.

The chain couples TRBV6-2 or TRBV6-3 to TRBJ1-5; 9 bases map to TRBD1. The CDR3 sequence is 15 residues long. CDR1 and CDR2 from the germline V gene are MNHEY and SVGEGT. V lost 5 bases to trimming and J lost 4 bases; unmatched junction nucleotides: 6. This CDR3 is CASSTGDRVNQPQHF. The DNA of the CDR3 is TGTGCCAGCAGTACCGGGGACAGGGTAAATCAGCCCCAGCATTTT.

The CDR3: CASSYDRDQPQHF. CDR3 DNA sequence: TGTGCCAGCAGTTATGACAGGGATCAGCCCCAGCATTTT. The V call is TRBV6-5, the J call TRBJ1-5; 7 bases line up with TRBD1. Germline V gene sequence: CDR1 MNHEY, CDR2 SVGAGI. The CDR3 totals 13 residues. The V segment lost 3 bases and the J segment 5 bases; nucleotides outside the gene matches: 1.

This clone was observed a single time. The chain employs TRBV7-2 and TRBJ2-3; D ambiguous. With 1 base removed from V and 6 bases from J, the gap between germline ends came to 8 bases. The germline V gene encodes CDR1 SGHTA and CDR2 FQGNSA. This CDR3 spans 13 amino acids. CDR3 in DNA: TGTGCCAGCAGCTTAGACGGTTTGGATACGCAGTATTTT. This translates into CASSLDGLDTQYF.

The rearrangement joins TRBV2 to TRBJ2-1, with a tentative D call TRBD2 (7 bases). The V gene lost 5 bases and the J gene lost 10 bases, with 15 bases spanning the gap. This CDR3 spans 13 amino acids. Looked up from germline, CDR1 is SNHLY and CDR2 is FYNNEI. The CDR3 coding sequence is TGTGCCAGCAGTCCCGCGGGGGCAGGGGAGCAGTTCTTC. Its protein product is CASSPAGAGEQFF.

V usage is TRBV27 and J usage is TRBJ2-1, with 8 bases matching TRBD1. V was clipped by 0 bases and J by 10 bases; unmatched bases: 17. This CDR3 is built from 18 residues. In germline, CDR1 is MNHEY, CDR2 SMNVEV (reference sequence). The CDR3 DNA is TGTGCCAGCAGTTTATCGGGCAGGGGGCGAGACCACTCAACGGAGCAGTTCTTC. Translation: CASSLSGRGRDHSTEQFF.

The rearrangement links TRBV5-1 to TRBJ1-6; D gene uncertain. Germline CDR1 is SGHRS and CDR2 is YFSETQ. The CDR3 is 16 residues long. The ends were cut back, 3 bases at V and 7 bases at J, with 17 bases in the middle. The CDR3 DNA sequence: TGCGCCAGCAGCTCCGACGGACGAGGGTTCAATTCACCCCTCCACTTT. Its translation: CASSSDGRGFNSPLHF.

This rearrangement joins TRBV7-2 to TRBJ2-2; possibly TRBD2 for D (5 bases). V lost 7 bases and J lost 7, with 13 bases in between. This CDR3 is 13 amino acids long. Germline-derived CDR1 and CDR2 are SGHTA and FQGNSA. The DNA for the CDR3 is TGTGCCAGCACCAAGGCCGGGATCGGGGAGCTGTTTTTT. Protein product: CASTKAGIGELFF.

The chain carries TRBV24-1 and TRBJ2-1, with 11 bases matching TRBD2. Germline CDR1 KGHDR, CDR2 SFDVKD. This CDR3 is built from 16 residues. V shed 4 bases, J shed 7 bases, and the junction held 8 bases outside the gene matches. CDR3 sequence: CATSDRSGRAPNEQFF. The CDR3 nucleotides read TGTGCCACCAGTGACCGTAGCGGGAGGGCCCCAAATGAGCAGTTCTTC.

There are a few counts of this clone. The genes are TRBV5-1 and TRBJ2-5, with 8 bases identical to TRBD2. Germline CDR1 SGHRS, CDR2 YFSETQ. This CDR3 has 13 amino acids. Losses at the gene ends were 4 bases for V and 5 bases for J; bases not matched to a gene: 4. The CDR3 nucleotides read TGCGCCAGCAGCCCGGGACTAGTGGAGACCCAGTACTTC. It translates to CASSPGLVETQYF.

CDR3 coding DNA: TGTGCTAGTGGTTTGGTGCAGGGGGCTTATAGCTCCTACAATGAGCAGTTCTTC. This codes for CASGLVQGAYSSYNEQFF. The genes are TRBV12-5 and TRBJ2-1, with 8 bases aligning to TRBD1. CDR1 is LGHNT and CDR2 is FRNRAP in the germline V gene. There are 18 residues in the CDR3. The V segment lost 0 bases and the J segment 0 bases; nucleotides outside the gene matches: 7. The full variable domain, in which reference TRBV12-5 and TRBJ2-1 provide the parts outside the CDR3, is DARVTQTPRHKVTEMGQEVTMRCQPILGHNTVFWYRQTMMQGLELLAYFRNRAPLDDSGMPKDRFSAEMPDATLATLKIQPSEPRDSAVYFCASGLVQGAYSSYNEQFFGPGTRLTVL.

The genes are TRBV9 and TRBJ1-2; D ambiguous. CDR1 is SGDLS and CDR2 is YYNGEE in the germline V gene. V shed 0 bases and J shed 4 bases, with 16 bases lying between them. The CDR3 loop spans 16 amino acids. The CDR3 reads CASSVDSTGTLYGYTF. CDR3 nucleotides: TGTGCCAGCAGCGTAGATTCGACGGGTACCCTCTATGGCTACACCTTC. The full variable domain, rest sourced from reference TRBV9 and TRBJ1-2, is DSGVTQTPKHLITATGQRVTLRCSPRSGDLSVYWYQQSLDQGLQFLIQYYNGEERAKGNILERFSAQQFPDLHSELNLSSLELGDSALYFCASSVDSTGTLYGYTFGSGTRLTVV.

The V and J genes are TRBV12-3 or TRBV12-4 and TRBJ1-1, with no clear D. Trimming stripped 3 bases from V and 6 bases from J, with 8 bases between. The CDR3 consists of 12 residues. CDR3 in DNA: TGTGCCAGCAGTTTGAGTGGTCCTGAAGCTTTCTTT. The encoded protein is CASSLSGPEAFF.

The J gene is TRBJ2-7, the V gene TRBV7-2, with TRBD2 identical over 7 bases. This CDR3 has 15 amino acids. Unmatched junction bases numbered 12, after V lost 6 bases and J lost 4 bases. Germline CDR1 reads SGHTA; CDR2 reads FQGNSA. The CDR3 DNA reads TGTGCCAGCAGGCTGGGTGGCGGGAGATCGTACGAGCAGTACTTC. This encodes CASRLGGGRSYEQYF.

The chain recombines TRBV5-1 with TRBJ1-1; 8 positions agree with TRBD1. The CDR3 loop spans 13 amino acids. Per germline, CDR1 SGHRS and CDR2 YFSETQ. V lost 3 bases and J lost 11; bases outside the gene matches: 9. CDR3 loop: CASSWGAGGVAFF. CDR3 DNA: TGCGCCAGCAGCTGGGGGGCAGGGGGCGTCGCTTTCTTT.

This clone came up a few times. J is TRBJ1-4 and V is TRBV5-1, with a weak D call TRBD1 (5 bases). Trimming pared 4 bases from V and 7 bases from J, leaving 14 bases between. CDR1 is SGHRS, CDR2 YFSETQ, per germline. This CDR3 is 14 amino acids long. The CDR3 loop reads CASSTRGVSEKLFF. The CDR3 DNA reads TGCGCCAGCAGCACGCGGGGGGTCAGTGAAAAACTGTTTTTT.

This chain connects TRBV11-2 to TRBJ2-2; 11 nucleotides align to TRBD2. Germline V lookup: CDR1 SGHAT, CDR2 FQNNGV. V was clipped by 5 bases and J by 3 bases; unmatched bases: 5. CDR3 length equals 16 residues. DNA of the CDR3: TGTGCCAGCAGCCGAGGGACTAGCGGAGACACCGGGGAGCTGTTTTTT. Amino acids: CASSRGTSGDTGELFF. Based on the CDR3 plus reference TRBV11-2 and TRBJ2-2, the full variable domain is EAGVAQSPRYKIIEKRQSVAFWCNPISGHATLYWYQQILGQGPKLLIQFQNNGVVDDSQLPKDRFSAERLKGVDSTLKIQPAKLEDSAVYLCASSRGTSGDTGELFFGEGSRLTVL.

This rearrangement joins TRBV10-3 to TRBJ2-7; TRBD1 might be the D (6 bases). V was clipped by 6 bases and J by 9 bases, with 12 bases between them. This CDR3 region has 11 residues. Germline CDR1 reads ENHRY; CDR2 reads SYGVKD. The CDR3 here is CAISPGQSQYF. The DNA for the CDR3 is TGTGCCATCAGCCCCGGACAGTCGCAGTACTTC.

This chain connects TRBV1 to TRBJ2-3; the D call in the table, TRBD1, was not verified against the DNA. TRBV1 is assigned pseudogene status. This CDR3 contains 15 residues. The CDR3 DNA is TGCACCAGCAGCCAAGAGCAGGGTAACACAGATACGCAGTATTTT. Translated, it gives CTSSQEQGNTDTQYF.

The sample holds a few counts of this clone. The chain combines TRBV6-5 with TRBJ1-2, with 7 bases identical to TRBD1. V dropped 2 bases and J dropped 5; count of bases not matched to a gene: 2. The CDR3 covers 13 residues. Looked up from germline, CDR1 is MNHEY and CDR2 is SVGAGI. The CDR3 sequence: CASSYDRAYGYTF. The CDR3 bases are TGTGCCAGCAGTTACGACAGGGCATATGGCTACACCTTC.

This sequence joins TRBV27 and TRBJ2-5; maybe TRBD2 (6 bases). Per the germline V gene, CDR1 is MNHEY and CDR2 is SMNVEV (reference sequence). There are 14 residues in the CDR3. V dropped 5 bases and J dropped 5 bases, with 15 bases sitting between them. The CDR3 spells CASSHRGGDETQYF. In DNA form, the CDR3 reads TGTGCCAGCAGTCATCGAGGAGGGGACGAGACCCAGTACTTC.

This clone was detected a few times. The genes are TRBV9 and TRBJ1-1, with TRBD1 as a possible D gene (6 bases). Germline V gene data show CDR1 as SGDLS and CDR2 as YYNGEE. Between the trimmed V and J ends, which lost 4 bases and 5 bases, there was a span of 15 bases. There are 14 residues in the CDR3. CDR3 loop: CASSKGGVETEAFF. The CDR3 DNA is TGTGCCAGCAGCAAAGGGGGGGTAGAGACTGAAGCTTTCTTT. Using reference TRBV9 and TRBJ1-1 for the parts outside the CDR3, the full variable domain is DSGVTQTPKHLITATGQRVTLRCSPRSGDLSVYWYQQSLDQGLQFLIQYYNGEERAKGNILERFSAQQFPDLHSELNLSSLELGDSALYFCASSKGGVETEAFFGQGTRLTVV.

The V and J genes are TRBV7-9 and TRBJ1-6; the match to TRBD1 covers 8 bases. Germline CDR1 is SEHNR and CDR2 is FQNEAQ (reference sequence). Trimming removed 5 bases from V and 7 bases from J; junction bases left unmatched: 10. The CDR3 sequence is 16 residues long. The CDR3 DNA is TGTGCCAGCAGCCCCCAGGGGGCGGCCTTCAATTCACCCCTCCACTTT. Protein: CASSPQGAAFNSPLHF.

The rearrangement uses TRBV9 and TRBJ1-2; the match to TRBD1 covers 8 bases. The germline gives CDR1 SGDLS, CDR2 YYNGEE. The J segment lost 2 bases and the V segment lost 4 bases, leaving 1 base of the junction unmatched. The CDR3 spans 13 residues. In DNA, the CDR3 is TGTGCCAGCAGCCCAGGGGGCAACTATGGCTACACCTTC. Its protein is CASSPGGNYGYTF.

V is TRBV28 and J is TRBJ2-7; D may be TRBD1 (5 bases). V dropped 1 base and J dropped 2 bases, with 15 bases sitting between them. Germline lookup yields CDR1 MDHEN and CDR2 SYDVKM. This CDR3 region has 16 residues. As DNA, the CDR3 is TGTGCCAGCAGTTTATCTACAGGAATCTTCCCCTACGAGCAGTACTTC. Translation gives CASSLSTGIFPYEQYF.

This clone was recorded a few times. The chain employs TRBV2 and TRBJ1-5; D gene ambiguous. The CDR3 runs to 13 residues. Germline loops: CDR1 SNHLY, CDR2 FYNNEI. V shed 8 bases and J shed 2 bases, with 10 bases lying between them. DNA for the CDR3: TGTGCCAGCCATGGGCATGGCAATCAGCCCCAGCATTTT. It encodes CASHGHGNQPQHF.